This T cell receptor (beta chain) was obtained from a study of OX40 agonist ivuxolimab in advanced cancers. Study as a whole: The study enrolled dose-escalation patients with hepatocellular carcinoma, melanoma, renal cell or head and neck cancer. Participants, 75% to 90% male, averaged roughly 60 years of age, ranging from about 23 to 80. Prior checkpoint blockade (anti-PD-1, anti-PD-L1 or anti-CTLA-4) was permitted; approximately 41% had it.

Trimming shortened V by 3 bases and J by 7 bases, and 18 bases separated the two germline ends. Germline loops: CDR1 SGHRS, CDR2 YFSETQ. CDR3 length: 15 amino acids. Concerning this clone: Antigen: not known.

Here immunoSEQ multiplex PCR was the method, and the copy in TCRdb shows in-frame clones only, minus some. The sample has 75,000 to 95,000 clones, 75% to 95% seen once; the top ten hold 2.3%. General study findings and limits: On average, CD8+ T cells showed a greater number of expanded clones than CD4+.

This sequence originates from an adult with an advanced solid tumor such as melanoma, head and neck, liver or kidney cancer. Sequencing was performed on CD4+ or CD8+ T cells sorted from blood, taken in a trial of the OX40 agonist ivuxolimab. The J gene is TRBJ2-3, the V gene TRBV5-1; perhaps TRBD2 as D (6 bases). In DNA, the CDR3 is TGCGCCAGCAGCTCGGGGGACGAGTTTGGAAATACGCAGTATTTT. The encoded protein is CASSSGDEFGNTQYF.